A selection of T cell receptor beta chains follows, all from one sample in a study of regulatory dendritic cells for organ transplantation. Sequenced by immunoSEQ multiplex PCR; TCRdb stores in-frame clones only, minus some. Here the sample spans more than 35,000 clones, about nine tenths being singletons. Sequencing input: naive CD8+ T cells from blood. Every receptor here comes from a human donor in good health. Both conserved end residues are trimmed from each CDR3. Fields, in order: V gene, CDR3 length, J gene, CDR3 protein.

TRBV5-8	12	TRBJ2-2	ASSLGLASGELF
TRBV2	10	TRBJ1-6	ASRGTPSPLH
TRBV6-5	12	TRBJ2-3	ASSSSTSADTQY
TRBV30	12	TRBJ2-5	AWTPSQGSETQY
TRBV4-1	13	TRBJ2-1	ASSQTSASYNEQF
TRBV27	11	TRBJ1-2	ASSFRRGNGYT
TRBV4-1	13	TRBJ1-5	ASSLGTFSNQPQH
TRBV29-1	13	TRBJ2-1	SVEGARRSYNEQF
TRBV27	13	TRBJ2-2	ASRYRDRDTGELF
TRBV7-2	12	TRBJ2-7	ASTWAGPSYEQY